Listed below are T cell receptor beta chains from one sample, sequenced in a study of CD8 T cells in ankylosing spondylitis. In TCRdb, the 5' RACE reads were re-called with MiXCR into one record per CDR3 protein. The sample carries about 39,000 distinct CDR3 sequences, about 3% recorded once. Sequencing used blood, either unsorted or a sorted T cell fraction (not recorded which). Receptors originate from a male donor with ankylosing spondylitis or in good health (not recorded which). Each CDR3 is given with its conserved first and last residue. A D gene is named only where the DNA matches it firmly. Where a row states a size, it is once, few, many or the class of an expanded clone; other rows omit it.

CDR3	DNA	D	length	V	J	size
CASSVGGMGTGELFF	TGTGCCAGCAGCGTAGGAGGGATGGGCACCGGGGAGCTGTTTTTT	-	15	TRBV9	TRBJ2-2	many
CASSHAETQYF	TGCGCCAGCAGCCACGCAGAGACCCAGTACTTC	-	11	TRBV23-1	TRBJ2-5	many
CASSMLTAGELFF	TGTGCCAGCAGCATGCTGACCGCCGGGGAGCTGTTTTTT	-	13	TRBV9	TRBJ2-2	many
CASSVGGAHETQYF	TGTGCCAGCAGCGTTGGCGGGGCGCATGAGACCCAGTACTTC	-	14	TRBV9	TRBJ2-5	many
CASSVAASQGWESIQYF	TGTGCCAGCAGCGTAGCGGCTTCCCAGGGATGGGAGAGCATTCAGTACTTC	-	17	TRBV9	TRBJ2-4	-
CASSPRQGPELFF	TGTGCCAGCAGCCCCCGACAGGGGCCGGAGCTGTTTTTT	TRBD1	13	TRBV9	TRBJ2-2	many
CASSVEASRYNEQFF	TGTGCCAGCAGCGTAGAGGCTAGCCGCTACAATGAGCAGTTCTTC	-	15	TRBV9	TRBJ2-1	many
CASSVLAGEYNEQFF	TGTGCCAGCAGCGTATTGGCGGGGGAGTACAATGAGCAGTTCTTC	TRBD2	15	TRBV9	TRBJ2-1	many
CASSVLGSLHNEQFF	TGTGCCAGCAGCGTACTGGGGTCCTTACACAATGAGCAGTTCTTC	-	15	TRBV9	TRBJ2-1	many
CASSPGTGMMNTQYF	TGTGCCAGCAGCCCAGGGACAGGGATGATGAATACGCAGTATTTT	TRBD1	15	TRBV9	TRBJ2-3	many
CASSVDPGTTKETQYF	TGTGCCAGCAGCGTAGACCCCGGGACTACAAAAGAGACCCAGTACTTC	TRBD2	16	TRBV9	TRBJ2-5	many
CASSVTGGTYNEQFF	TGTGCCAGCAGCGTAACAGGGGGGACCTACAATGAGCAGTTCTTC	TRBD1	15	TRBV9	TRBJ2-1	many
CASSDGQGGYNEQFF	TGTGCCAGCAGCGACGGACAGGGAGGCTACAATGAGCAGTTCTTC	TRBD1	15	TRBV9	TRBJ2-1	many
CASSVGTAGDTQYF	TGTGCCAGCAGCGTAGGGACAGCTGGAGATACGCAGTATTTT	-	14	TRBV9	TRBJ2-3	few
CASSASGYQETQYF	TGTGCCAGCAGCGCCTCCGGTTACCAAGAGACCCAGTACTTC	-	14	TRBV9	TRBJ2-5	many
CASREITGGTEAFF	TGTGCCAGCAGGGAGATTACAGGGGGCACTGAAGCTTTCTTT	TRBD1	14	TRBV9	TRBJ1-1	many
CASSVATGRKNEKLFF	TGTGCCAGCAGCGTAGCTACAGGCAGGAAGAATGAAAAACTGTTTTTT	-	16	TRBV9	TRBJ1-4	many
CASSVGGIGDIQYF	TGTGCCAGCAGCGTAGGGGGGATTGGGGACATTCAGTACTTC	-	14	TRBV9	TRBJ2-4	many
CASSGPGGAVDTQYF	TGTGCCAGCAGCGGACCCGGGGGGGCCGTCGATACGCAGTATTTT	TRBD2	15	TRBV9	TRBJ2-3	many
CASSPLLAGVAYNEQFF	TGTGCCAGCAGCCCCCTTCTAGCGGGAGTCGCTTACAATGAGCAGTTCTTC	TRBD2	17	TRBV9	TRBJ2-1	many
CASSAGQGAKAPTTGANVLTF	TGTGCCAGCAGCGCTGGACAGGGGGCGAAAGCCCCGACGACTGGGGCCAACGTCCTGACTTTC	TRBD1	21	TRBV9	TRBJ2-6	-
CASSPGGSGGQETQYF	TGTGCCAGCAGCCCCGGGGGTAGCGGTGGTCAAGAGACCCAGTACTTC	-	16	TRBV9	TRBJ2-5	many
CASSVDGIGRQGHGYTF	TGTGCCAGCAGCGTAGATGGTATTGGAAGGCAGGGGCATGGCTACACCTTC	-	17	TRBV9	TRBJ1-2	many